These T cell receptor beta chains were read from a single sample in a study of blood T cell repertoires in COVID-19. Profiling relied on immunoSEQ multiplex PCR, and the TCRdb table lists in-frame clones only, not all of them. Counted here are approximately 220,000 clones, 70% to 90% occurring once; the ten biggest clones make up 3% to 3.5%. Sequencing used peripheral blood. These receptors were taken from a man aged 55 to 70 with acute or convalescent COVID-19. The CDR3 runs from the conserved cysteine through the conserved F or W. D genes are given only for firm matches. Rows give clone size only sometimes, using once, few, many, or a class for an expanded clone.

clone_size d_call j_call v_call cdr3_aa cdr3_nt
NA NA TRBJ1-5 TRBV5-5 CASSLEVGRVGNQPQHF TGTGCCAGCAGCTTGGAAGTGGGCAGGGTTGGCAATCAGCCCCAGCATTTT
NA NA TRBJ2-1 TRBV11-2 CASTHLAGVINEQFF TGTGCCAGCACCCATTTGGCAGGGGTGATCAATGAGCAGTTCTTC
few TRBD1 TRBJ2-2 TRBV13 CASSLAQGDTGELFF TGTGCCAGCAGCTTAGCGCAGGGGGACACCGGGGAGCTGTTTTTT
NA TRBD1 TRBJ1-1 TRBV7-9 CASSPRTGGADTEAFF TGTGCCAGCAGCCCCCGGACAGGGGGCGCTGACACTGAAGCTTTCTTT
NA TRBD1 TRBJ2-7 TRBV3-1/TRBV3-2 CASSQATGLQGEQYF TGTGCCAGCAGCCAAGCGACAGGGCTTCAGGGCGAGCAGTACTTC
once TRBD1 TRBJ1-2 TRBV5-6 CASSLGQGGYTF TGTGCCAGCAGCTTGGGACAGGGAGGCTACACCTTC
NA TRBD1 TRBJ1-5 TRBV19 CASSIRDRGGGNQPQHF TGTGCCAGTAGTATCCGGGACAGGGGTGGGGGCAATCAGCCCCAGCATTTT
NA TRBD1 TRBJ2-6 TRBV5-5 CASTLRGTGVSGANVLTF TGTGCCAGCACCCTACGTGGGACAGGGGTGAGTGGGGCCAACGTCCTGACTTTC
NA NA TRBJ1-2 TRBV5-6 CASSLGPARRYGYTF TGTGCCAGCAGCTTGGGCCCTGCCAGGAGGTATGGCTACACCTTC
NA TRBD1 TRBJ1-3 TRBV11-2 CASTRTGVSGNTIYF TGTGCCAGCACCCGGACAGGGGTCTCTGGAAACACCATATATTTT
NA NA TRBJ1-1 TRBV3-1/TRBV3-2 CASTLGQIPNTEAFF TGTGCCAGCACTCTCGGACAGATTCCGAACACTGAAGCTTTCTTT
NA NA TRBJ1-1 TRBV2 CASSAHDRFPLANTEAFF TGTGCCAGCAGTGCACACGACAGGTTCCCGTTGGCGAACACTGAAGCTTTCTTT
NA NA TRBJ2-1 TRBV7-6 CASSLEAGSSYNEQFF TGTGCCAGCAGCTTAGAGGCGGGGAGCTCCTACAATGAGCAGTTCTTC
NA NA TRBJ1-5 TRBV18 CASSPLGRESNQPQHF TGTGCCAGCTCACCTTTAGGGCGGGAAAGCAATCAGCCCCAGCATTTT
NA TRBD1 TRBJ2-5 TRBV4-1 CASSGQGVTETQYF TGCGCCAGCAGCGGACAGGGGGTTACGGAGACCCAGTACTTC
NA TRBD2 TRBJ2-3 TRBV6-2/TRBV6-3 CASSYPGLAGGQDTQYF TGTGCCAGCAGTTACCCCGGACTAGCGGGGGGGCAAGATACGCAGTATTTT
once TRBD2 TRBJ2-1 TRBV3-1/TRBV3-2 CASSRRGGTYNEQFF TGTGCCAGCAGCCGTCGGGGGGGAACGTACAATGAGCAGTTCTTC
NA NA TRBJ2-3 TRBV14 CASSLGQLATDTQYF TGTGCCAGCAGCCTTGGACAGTTAGCCACAGATACGCAGTATTTT
NA TRBD2 TRBJ2-5 TRBV2 CASSEGTSGLREETQYF TGTGCCAGCAGTGAGGGGACTAGCGGCCTCAGGGAAGAGACCCAGTACTTC
NA NA TRBJ2-5 TRBV11-2 CASSLTSRETQYF TGTGCCAGCAGCTTAACTAGTAGGGAGACCCAGTACTTC
NA NA TRBJ1-2 TRBV5-1 CASSLEPGGLGGYTF TGCGCCAGCAGCTTGGAACCTGGGGGCTTGGGCGGCTACACCTTC
NA NA TRBJ1-2 TRBV5-4 CASSFQGVIYGYTF TGTGCCAGCAGCTTCCAAGGGGTGATCTATGGCTACACCTTC